This T cell receptor (beta chain) came from a study of OX40 agonist ivuxolimab in advanced cancers. Study summary: Ivuxolimab, an agonistic anti-OX40 (CD134) antibody, was given to patients.

Some clones are missing from TCRdb's copy, which holds only in-frame ones; the method was immunoSEQ multiplex PCR. Of some 73,000 clones in the sample, 90% were seen once. CDR1 and CDR2 (germline): SQVTM, ANQGSEA. This CDR3 has 12 residues. V was cut by 6 bases and J by 1 base, with 10 bases left in between. This receptor was obtained from an adult with an advanced solid tumor such as melanoma, head and neck, liver or kidney cancer. The rearrangement uses TRBV29-1 and TRBJ2-7; the D gene is possibly TRBD1 (6 bases). The sequencing here drew on CD4+ or CD8+ T cells sorted from blood, taken in a trial of the OX40 agonist ivuxolimab. As DNA, the CDR3 is TGCAGCGTCTCAGGGGTTTCCTACGAGCAGTACTTC. Encoded protein: CSVSGVSYEQYF.